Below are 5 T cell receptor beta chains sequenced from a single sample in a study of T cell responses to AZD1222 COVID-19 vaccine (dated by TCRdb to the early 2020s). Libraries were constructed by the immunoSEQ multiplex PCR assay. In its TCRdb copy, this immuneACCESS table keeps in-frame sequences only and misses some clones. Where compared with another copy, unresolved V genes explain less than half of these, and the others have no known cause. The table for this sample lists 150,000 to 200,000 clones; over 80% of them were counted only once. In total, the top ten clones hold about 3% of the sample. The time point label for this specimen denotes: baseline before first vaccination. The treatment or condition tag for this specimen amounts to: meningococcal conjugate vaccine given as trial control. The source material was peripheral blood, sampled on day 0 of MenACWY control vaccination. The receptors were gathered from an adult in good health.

The CDR3 region has the DNA TGCAGTGCTAGAATCAGCTACGAGCAGTACTTC. Translated: CSARISYEQYF. V gene TRBV20-1 combines with J gene TRBJ2-7; D is uncertain. V lost 2 bases to trimming and J lost 3 bases, with 5 bases between them. This CDR3 is 11 amino acids long. Germline assignment: CDR1 DFQATT and CDR2 SNEGSKA (reference sequence).

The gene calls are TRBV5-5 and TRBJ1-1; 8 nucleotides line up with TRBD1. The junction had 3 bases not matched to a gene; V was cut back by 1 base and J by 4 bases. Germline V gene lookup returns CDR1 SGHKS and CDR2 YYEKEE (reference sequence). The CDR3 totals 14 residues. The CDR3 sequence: CASSLRQGFTEAFF. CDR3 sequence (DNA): TGTGCCAGCAGCTTGAGACAGGGGTTCACTGAAGCTTTCTTT.

The CDR3 nucleotides read TGTGCCAGCAGCGTACGTGGTGGGGCAGAGACCCAGTACTTC. It translates to CASSVRGGAETQYF. The V and J genes are TRBV9 and TRBJ2-5; D possibly corresponds to TRBD1 (5 bases). Trimming left V 1 base short and J 4 bases short, with 11 bases between. CDR1 is SGDLS and CDR2 is YYNGEE in the germline V gene. The CDR3 is 14 residues long.

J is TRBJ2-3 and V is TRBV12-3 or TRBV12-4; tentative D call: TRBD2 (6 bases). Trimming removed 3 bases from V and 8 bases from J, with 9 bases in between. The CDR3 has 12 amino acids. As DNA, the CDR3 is TGTGCCAGCAGTTTTGAGGGAGGTACGCAGTATTTT. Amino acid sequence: CASSFEGGTQYF.

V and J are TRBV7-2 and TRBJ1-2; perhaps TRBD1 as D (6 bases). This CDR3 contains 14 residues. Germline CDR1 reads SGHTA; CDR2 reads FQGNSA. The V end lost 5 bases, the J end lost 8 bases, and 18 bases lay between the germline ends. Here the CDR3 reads CASSPNSGGGGYTF. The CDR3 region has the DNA TGTGCCAGCAGCCCGAATAGTGGGGGCGGAGGCTACACCTTC.